The rows below give T cell receptor beta chains drawn from one sample of a study of T cells in Graves' hyperthyroidism and ophthalmopathy. TCRdb re-called the multiplex PCR reads through MiXCR, storing one row per CDR3 protein. Among about 690,000 distinct CDR3 sequences listed, 17% were seen once. The source material was blood. These receptors all stem from a man aged 45 to 65 with Graves' hyperthyroidism. CDR3s include the opening cysteine and the closing phenylalanine or tryptophan. A D gene is named only where the DNA matches it firmly. Rows give clone size only sometimes, using once, few, many, or a class for an expanded clone.

j_call,clone_size,d_call,v_call,cdr3_nt,cdr3_aa
TRBJ2-3,many,TRBD1,TRBV28,TGTGCCAGCAGTTTCTGGGACAGGGGGTCAGATACGCAGTATTTT,CASSFWDRGSDTQYF
TRBJ2-2,few,NA,TRBV19,TGTGCCAGTAGTATACTACGGACTGGTAGCGGGAACACCGGGGAGCTGTTTTTT,CASSILRTGSGNTGELFF
TRBJ2-1,few,TRBD2,TRBV24-1,TGTGCCACCAGTGCCCATACTAGCGGATACAATGAGCAGTTCTTC,CATSAHTSGYNEQFF
TRBJ2-1,many,TRBD2,TRBV3-1,TGTGCCAGCAGCCAAGAAAGCGGGACCTACAATGAGCAGTTCTTC,CASSQESGTYNEQFF
TRBJ2-7,many,NA,TRBV11-2,TGTGCCAGCAGCTCGAACCGAGGCCGGGCAAGCTACGAGCAGTACTTC,CASSSNRGRASYEQYF
TRBJ2-7,NA,NA,TRBV5-4,TGTGCCAGCAGCTTGCCACAGGGAGACGAGCAGTACTTC,CASSLPQGDEQYF
TRBJ2-1,few,TRBD2,TRBV20-1,TGCAGTGCTAGAGATAGCGGGAGGGCCTCCTACAATGAGCAGTTCTTC,CSARDSGRASYNEQFF
TRBJ1-5,NA,TRBD1,TRBV12-3/TRBV12-4,TGTGTCAGCAGTACCCGGAACCGGGACAGTGGCAATCAGCCCCAGCATTTT,CVSSTRNRDSGNQPQHF
TRBJ1-4,few,NA,TRBV28,TGTGCCAGCAGTTTAATTGGGCAGGGATTAGGGGATGAAAAACTGTTTTTT,CASSLIGQGLGDEKLFF
TRBJ2-1,few,TRBD2,TRBV18,TGTGCCAGCTCTCCGACTAGCCGCTCCTACAATGAGCAGTTCTTC,CASSPTSRSYNEQFF
TRBJ1-4,many,NA,TRBV29-1,TGCAGCGTTGGGGACGAGGATTTAGGACTGTTTTTT,CSVGDEDLGLFF
TRBJ1-1,many,NA,TRBV6-2/TRBV6-3,TGTGCCAGCAGCTCAGGGAACGGTAAAATGAACACTGAAGCTTTCTTT,CASSSGNGKMNTEAFF
TRBJ2-2,few,TRBD1,TRBV3-1,TGTGCCAGCAGCCAAGCCAGGACAGGGTCGGCCGGGGAGCTGTTTTTT,CASSQARTGSAGELFF
TRBJ1-1,few,NA,TRBV11-3,TGTGCCAGCAGCGCCGTCCAGGGCACTGAAGCTTTCTTT,CASSAVQGTEAFF
TRBJ2-7,many,NA,TRBV12-3/TRBV12-4,TGTGCCAGCAGTTTAGGGTGGACCTACGAGCAGTACTTC,CASSLGWTYEQYF
TRBJ1-4,few,NA,TRBV6-5,TGTGCCAGCAGTTACATCTTAGGGAATGAAAAACTGTTTTTT,CASSYILGNEKLFF
TRBJ2-3,many,TRBD1,TRBV12-3/TRBV12-4,TGTGCCAGCAGTCCAGGACAGGGGGATACGCAGTATTTT,CASSPGQGDTQYF
TRBJ1-5,NA,TRBD1,TRBV20-1,TGCAGTGCTAGTACAGGGGGGTATGAAAGCAATCAGCCCCAGCATTTT,CSASTGGYESNQPQHF
TRBJ2-7,many,NA,TRBV28,TGTGCCAGCAGTGGGGTTGATTCGGGTTACGAGCAGTACTTC,CASSGVDSGYEQYF
TRBJ2-6,NA,NA,TRBV7-9,TGTGCCAGCAGCTTAGGAACGGCTGGGGCCAACGTCCTGACTTTC,CASSLGTAGANVLTF
TRBJ1-5,many,NA,TRBV2,TGTGCCAGCAGTGATACGACAGATAGCAATCAGCCCCAGCATTTT,CASSDTTDSNQPQHF
TRBJ2-5,NA,TRBD2,TRBV7-6,TGTGCCAGCAGCCTAGAGTTCACTAGCGGGAGGCCCGGTCCACAAGAGACCCAGTACTTC,CASSLEFTSGRPGPQETQYF
TRBJ2-4,many,NA,TRBV20-1,TGCAGTGCTAGTAGAGCGAAACTAGCCAAAAACATTCAGTACTTC,CSASRAKLAKNIQYF
TRBJ2-3,many,NA,TRBV7-2,TGTGCCAGCAGCCCTTATGTGAGCACAGATACGCAGTATTTT,CASSPYVSTDTQYF
TRBJ1-1,few,TRBD1,TRBV12-3/TRBV12-4,TGTGCCAGCGGACAGGGGTTTAACACTGAAGCTTTCTTT,CASGQGFNTEAFF
TRBJ1-1,many,NA,TRBV3-1,TGTGCCAGCAGCCATCAGGGGCTTGAAGCTTTCTTT,CASSHQGLEAFF
TRBJ1-6,few,NA,TRBV6-1,TGTGCCAGCAGTGAACAGGGGCGGAGGTCACCCCTCCACTTT,CASSEQGRRSPLHF
TRBJ2-3,NA,TRBD2,TRBV19,TGTGCCACAACCGGATATAGCGGGAGTAGGGATACGCAGTATTTT,CATTGYSGSRDTQYF
TRBJ1-1,many,NA,TRBV3-1,TGTGCCAGCGTCCGGGGCGCTGAAGCTTTCTTT,CASVRGAEAFF
TRBJ2-5,many,NA,TRBV29-1,TGCAGCGTTGCTCGGCAGCAAGAGACCCAGTACTTC,CSVARQQETQYF
TRBJ1-1,NA,TRBD1,TRBV4-2,TGTGCCAGCAGCCACCACCGACAGGGCGGGAGTGAAGCTTTCTTT,CASSHHRQGGSEAFF
TRBJ2-1,NA,NA,TRBV12-3/TRBV12-4,TGTGCCAGCAGGGGGGCTGCCTACAATGAGCAGTTCTTC,CASRGAAYNEQFF
TRBJ2-5,many,TRBD2,TRBV6-1,TGTGCCAGCAGGCCTCGTACTAGCGGGATTGAAGAGACCCAGTACTTC,CASRPRTSGIEETQYF
TRBJ2-4,many,NA,TRBV12-3/TRBV12-4,TGTGCCAGCACCCCCTTACCCGGGGGCCGGGGGAACATTCAGTACTTC,CASTPLPGGRGNIQYF
TRBJ2-5,NA,TRBD2,TRBV4-2,TGTGCCAGCAGCCAAGGACTAGCGGGGGAAGAGACCCAGTACTTC,CASSQGLAGEETQYF
TRBJ2-7,few,TRBD1,TRBV4-3,TGCGCCAGCAGCCAAGATGAGGGACAGGGACTCGAGCAGTACTTC,CASSQDEGQGLEQYF
TRBJ1-1,NA,NA,TRBV25-1,TGTGCCAGCAGTGACCCGGGACGGGGGAACACTGAAGCTTTCTTT,CASSDPGRGNTEAFF
TRBJ2-2,few,TRBD1,TRBV9,TGTGCCAGCAGCAGAAGTACCTGGACAGGGGACACCGGGGAGCTGTTTTTT,CASSRSTWTGDTGELFF
TRBJ2-7,few,TRBD2,TRBV6-1,TGTGCCAGCAGTTTTGGACTAGCGGGAGCTTTTGGCTACGAGCAGTACTTC,CASSFGLAGAFGYEQYF
TRBJ1-5,few,NA,TRBV27,TGTGCCAGCAGTTTGGCCGGCAGCTATCAGCCCCAGCATTTT,CASSLAGSYQPQHF
TRBJ2-1,NA,NA,TRBV27,TGTGCCAGCAGTTTCGGTGCGAATGAGCAGTTCTTC,CASSFGANEQFF
TRBJ1-5,NA,NA,TRBV2,TGTGCCAGCAGTAACCAGGGTGATAGCAATCAGCCCCAGCATTTT,CASSNQGDSNQPQHF
TRBJ1-2,many,TRBD1,TRBV7-8,TGTGCCAGCAGCCCGGGACAGGGTTTATATGGCTACACCTTC,CASSPGQGLYGYTF
TRBJ2-2,few,NA,TRBV12-3/TRBV12-4,TGTGCCAGCAGTTTATATCGCGGGGAGCTGTTTTTT,CASSLYRGELFF
TRBJ1-1,many,TRBD1,TRBV7-3,TGTGCCAGCAGCTTGCAGGGACAGAGAAACACTGAAGCTTTCTTT,CASSLQGQRNTEAFF
TRBJ2-2,few,NA,TRBV7-9,TGTGCCAGCAGGAGCAGGGATCCCGGGGAGCTGTTTTTT,CASRSRDPGELFF
TRBJ2-7,NA,NA,TRBV15,TGTGCCACCAGCGACCGGGACAAGAGCTCCTACGAGCAGTACTTC,CATSDRDKSSYEQYF
TRBJ2-1,NA,NA,TRBV6-5,TGTGCCAGCAGTTCTAGCATTACCTACAATGAGCAGTTCTTC,CASSSSITYNEQFF
TRBJ2-5,many,NA,TRBV27,TGTGCCAGCAGTTTATCCGGCAGAGACAGAGAGACCCAGTACTTC,CASSLSGRDRETQYF
TRBJ1-5,many,NA,TRBV28,TGTGCCAGCGAGGAGTTTGGTCAGCCCCAGCATTTT,CASEEFGQPQHF
TRBJ2-6,NA,TRBD1,TRBV7-9,TGTGCCAGCAGTTCCCGAGGACAGGGTGCGACTGGGGCCAACGTCCTGACTTTC,CASSSRGQGATGANVLTF
TRBJ2-1,many,TRBD2,TRBV27,TGTGCCAGCAGTCCCCGGGTAGCGGGAGGCCTCGGAAAGCAGTTCTTC,CASSPRVAGGLGKQFF
TRBJ2-1,many,TRBD1,TRBV20-1,TGCAGTGCCGGCCGCCAGGGACAGGTATCCAATGAGCAGTTCTTC,CSAGRQGQVSNEQFF
TRBJ2-7,few,NA,TRBV15,TGTGCCACCAGCAAATTAAAAGGGACGTACATAGCCGAGCAGTACTTC,CATSKLKGTYIAEQYF